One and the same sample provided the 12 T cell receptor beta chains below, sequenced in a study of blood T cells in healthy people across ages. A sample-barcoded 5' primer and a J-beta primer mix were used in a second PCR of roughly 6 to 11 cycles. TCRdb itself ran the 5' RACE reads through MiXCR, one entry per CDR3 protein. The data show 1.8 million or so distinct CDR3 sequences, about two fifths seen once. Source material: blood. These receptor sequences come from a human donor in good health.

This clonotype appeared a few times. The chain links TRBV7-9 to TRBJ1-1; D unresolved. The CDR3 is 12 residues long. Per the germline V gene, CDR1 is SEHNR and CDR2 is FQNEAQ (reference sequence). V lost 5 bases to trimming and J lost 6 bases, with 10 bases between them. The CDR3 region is CASSLRSAEAFF. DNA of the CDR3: TGTGCCAGCAGCCTGAGGAGCGCTGAAGCTTTCTTT.

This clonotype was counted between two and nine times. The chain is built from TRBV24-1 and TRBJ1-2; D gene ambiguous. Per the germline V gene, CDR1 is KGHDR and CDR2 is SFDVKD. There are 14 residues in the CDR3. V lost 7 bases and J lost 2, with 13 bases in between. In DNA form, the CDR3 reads TGTGCCACCAGGCGATATAACTTCAACTATGGCTACACCTTC. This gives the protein CATRRYNFNYGYTF.

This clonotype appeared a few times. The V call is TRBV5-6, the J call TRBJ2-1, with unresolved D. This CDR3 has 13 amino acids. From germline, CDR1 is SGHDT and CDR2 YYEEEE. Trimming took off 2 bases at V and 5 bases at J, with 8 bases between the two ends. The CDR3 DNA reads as TGTGCCAGCAGCTTCCAGCCGGACAATGAGCAGTTCTTC. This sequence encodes CASSFQPDNEQFF.

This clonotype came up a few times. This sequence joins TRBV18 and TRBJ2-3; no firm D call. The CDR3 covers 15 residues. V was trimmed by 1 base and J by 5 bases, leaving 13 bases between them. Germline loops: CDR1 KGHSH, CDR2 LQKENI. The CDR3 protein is CASSPQSVGLDTQYF. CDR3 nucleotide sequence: TGTGCCAGCTCACCACAGTCCGTGGGATTAGATACGCAGTATTTT. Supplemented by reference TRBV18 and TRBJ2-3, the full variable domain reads NAGVMQNPRHLVRRRGQEARLRCSPMKGHSHVYWYRQLPEEGLKFMVYLQKENIIDESGMPKERFSAEFPKEGPSILRIQQVVRGDSAAYFCASSPQSVGLDTQYFGPGTRLTVL.

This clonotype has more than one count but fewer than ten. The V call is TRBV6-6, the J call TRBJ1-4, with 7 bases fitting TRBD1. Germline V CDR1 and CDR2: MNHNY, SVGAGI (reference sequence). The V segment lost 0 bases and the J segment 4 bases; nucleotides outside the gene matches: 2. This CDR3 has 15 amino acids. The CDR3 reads CASSYSWDSNEKLFF. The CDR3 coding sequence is TGTGCCAGCAGTTACTCCTGGGACAGTAATGAAAAACTGTTTTTT.

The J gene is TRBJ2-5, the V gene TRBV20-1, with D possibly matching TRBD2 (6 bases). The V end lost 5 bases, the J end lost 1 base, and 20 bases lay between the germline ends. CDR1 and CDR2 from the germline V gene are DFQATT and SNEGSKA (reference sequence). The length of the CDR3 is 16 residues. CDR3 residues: CSAQIPGGATQETQYF. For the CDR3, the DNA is TGCAGTGCTCAAATCCCGGGCGGGGCCACCCAAGAGACCCAGTACTTC.

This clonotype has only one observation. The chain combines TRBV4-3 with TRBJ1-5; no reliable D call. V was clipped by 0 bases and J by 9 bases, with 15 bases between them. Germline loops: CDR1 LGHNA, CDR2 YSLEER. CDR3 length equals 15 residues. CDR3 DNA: TGCGCCAGCAGCCAAGATCCTGCGGCCGGGTGGCCCCAGCATTTT. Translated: CASSQDPAAGWPQHF.

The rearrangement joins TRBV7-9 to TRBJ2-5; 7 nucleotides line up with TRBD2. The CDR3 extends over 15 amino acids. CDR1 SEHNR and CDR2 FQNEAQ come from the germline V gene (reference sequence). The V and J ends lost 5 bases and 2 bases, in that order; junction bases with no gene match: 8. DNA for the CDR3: TGTGCCAGCAGCCCGGCCGCGGGGGAGCAAGAGACCCAGTACTTC. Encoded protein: CASSPAAGEQETQYF. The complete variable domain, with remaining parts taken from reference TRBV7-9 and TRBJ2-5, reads DTGVSQNPRHKITKRGQNVTFRCDPISEHNRLYWYRQTLGQGPEFLTYFQNEAQLEKSRLLSDRFSAERPKGSFSTLEIQRTEQGDSAMYLCASSPAAGEQETQYFGPGTRLLVL.

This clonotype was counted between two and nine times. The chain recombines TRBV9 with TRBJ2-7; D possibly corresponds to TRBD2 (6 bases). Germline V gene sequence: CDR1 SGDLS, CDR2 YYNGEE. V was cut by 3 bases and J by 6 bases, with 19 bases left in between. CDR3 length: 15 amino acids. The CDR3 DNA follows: TGTGCCAGCAGCGGAGGATTGGAGGGTAGGGGCGAGCAGTACTTC. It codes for CASSGGLEGRGEQYF.

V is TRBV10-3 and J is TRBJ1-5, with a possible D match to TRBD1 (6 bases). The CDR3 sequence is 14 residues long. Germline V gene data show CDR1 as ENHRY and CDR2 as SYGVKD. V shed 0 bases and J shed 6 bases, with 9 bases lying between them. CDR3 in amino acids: CAISESGHSQPQHF. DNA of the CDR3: TGTGCCATCAGTGAGTCGGGACACAGTCAGCCCCAGCATTTT.

The CDR3 loop reads CASSVDQGPFGNTIYF. The CDR3 bases are TGTGCCAGCAGCGTAGATCAGGGCCCATTCGGAAACACCATATATTTT. The rearrangement uses TRBV9 and TRBJ1-3; tentative D call: TRBD1 (5 bases). This CDR3 region has 16 residues. Between the trimmed V and J ends, which lost 0 bases and 4 bases, there was a span of 14 bases. CDR1 and CDR2 (germline): SGDLS, YYNGEE.

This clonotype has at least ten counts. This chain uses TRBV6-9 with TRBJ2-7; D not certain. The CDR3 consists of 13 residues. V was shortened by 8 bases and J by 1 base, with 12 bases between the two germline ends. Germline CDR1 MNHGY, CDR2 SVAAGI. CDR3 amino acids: CASSMDGSYEQYF. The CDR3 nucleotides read TGTGCCAGCTCAATGGACGGTTCCTACGAGCAGTACTTC.